This T cell receptor (beta chain) was found in a study of early T cells in non-severe SARS-CoV-2 infection. For the study at large: The study sequenced bulk RNA from unsorted whole blood, with chains unpaired.

Individually, cDNA molecules had unique molecular identifiers attached to them. A single record per CDR3 protein comes from TCRdb applying MiXCR to the 5' RACE reads. The table lists some 100,000 distinct CDR3 sequences, roughly 15% of them singletons, with 0.58% in the top ten. This clonotype came up once. The sample was whole blood. This clonotype originated in an adult who was a healthcare worker with PCR-confirmed SARS-CoV-2 infection or an uninfected control (not recorded which).

Here the CDR3 reads CASSWDRRTEAFF. The CDR3 DNA reads TGTGCCAGCAGCTGGGACAGACGGACTGAAGCTTTCTTT. The chain is built from TRBV7-2 and TRBJ1-1, with 7 bases identical to TRBD1. This CDR3 region has 13 residues. Germline V gene sequence: CDR1 SGHTA, CDR2 FQGNSA. Trimming at V came to 4 bases and at J to 5 bases, leaving 4 bases not matched to a gene.